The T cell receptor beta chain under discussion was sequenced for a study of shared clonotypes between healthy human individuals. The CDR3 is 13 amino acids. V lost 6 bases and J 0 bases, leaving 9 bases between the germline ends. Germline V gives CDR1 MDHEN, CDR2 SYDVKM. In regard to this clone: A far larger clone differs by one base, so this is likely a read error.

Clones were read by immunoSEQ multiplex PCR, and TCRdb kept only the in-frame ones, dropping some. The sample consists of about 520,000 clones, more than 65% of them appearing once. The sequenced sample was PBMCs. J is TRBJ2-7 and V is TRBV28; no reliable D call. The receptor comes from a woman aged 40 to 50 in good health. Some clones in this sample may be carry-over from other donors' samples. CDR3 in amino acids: CASSRVSSYEQYF. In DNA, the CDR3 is TGTGCCAGCAGCCGTGTGAGCTCCTACGAGCAGTACTTC.